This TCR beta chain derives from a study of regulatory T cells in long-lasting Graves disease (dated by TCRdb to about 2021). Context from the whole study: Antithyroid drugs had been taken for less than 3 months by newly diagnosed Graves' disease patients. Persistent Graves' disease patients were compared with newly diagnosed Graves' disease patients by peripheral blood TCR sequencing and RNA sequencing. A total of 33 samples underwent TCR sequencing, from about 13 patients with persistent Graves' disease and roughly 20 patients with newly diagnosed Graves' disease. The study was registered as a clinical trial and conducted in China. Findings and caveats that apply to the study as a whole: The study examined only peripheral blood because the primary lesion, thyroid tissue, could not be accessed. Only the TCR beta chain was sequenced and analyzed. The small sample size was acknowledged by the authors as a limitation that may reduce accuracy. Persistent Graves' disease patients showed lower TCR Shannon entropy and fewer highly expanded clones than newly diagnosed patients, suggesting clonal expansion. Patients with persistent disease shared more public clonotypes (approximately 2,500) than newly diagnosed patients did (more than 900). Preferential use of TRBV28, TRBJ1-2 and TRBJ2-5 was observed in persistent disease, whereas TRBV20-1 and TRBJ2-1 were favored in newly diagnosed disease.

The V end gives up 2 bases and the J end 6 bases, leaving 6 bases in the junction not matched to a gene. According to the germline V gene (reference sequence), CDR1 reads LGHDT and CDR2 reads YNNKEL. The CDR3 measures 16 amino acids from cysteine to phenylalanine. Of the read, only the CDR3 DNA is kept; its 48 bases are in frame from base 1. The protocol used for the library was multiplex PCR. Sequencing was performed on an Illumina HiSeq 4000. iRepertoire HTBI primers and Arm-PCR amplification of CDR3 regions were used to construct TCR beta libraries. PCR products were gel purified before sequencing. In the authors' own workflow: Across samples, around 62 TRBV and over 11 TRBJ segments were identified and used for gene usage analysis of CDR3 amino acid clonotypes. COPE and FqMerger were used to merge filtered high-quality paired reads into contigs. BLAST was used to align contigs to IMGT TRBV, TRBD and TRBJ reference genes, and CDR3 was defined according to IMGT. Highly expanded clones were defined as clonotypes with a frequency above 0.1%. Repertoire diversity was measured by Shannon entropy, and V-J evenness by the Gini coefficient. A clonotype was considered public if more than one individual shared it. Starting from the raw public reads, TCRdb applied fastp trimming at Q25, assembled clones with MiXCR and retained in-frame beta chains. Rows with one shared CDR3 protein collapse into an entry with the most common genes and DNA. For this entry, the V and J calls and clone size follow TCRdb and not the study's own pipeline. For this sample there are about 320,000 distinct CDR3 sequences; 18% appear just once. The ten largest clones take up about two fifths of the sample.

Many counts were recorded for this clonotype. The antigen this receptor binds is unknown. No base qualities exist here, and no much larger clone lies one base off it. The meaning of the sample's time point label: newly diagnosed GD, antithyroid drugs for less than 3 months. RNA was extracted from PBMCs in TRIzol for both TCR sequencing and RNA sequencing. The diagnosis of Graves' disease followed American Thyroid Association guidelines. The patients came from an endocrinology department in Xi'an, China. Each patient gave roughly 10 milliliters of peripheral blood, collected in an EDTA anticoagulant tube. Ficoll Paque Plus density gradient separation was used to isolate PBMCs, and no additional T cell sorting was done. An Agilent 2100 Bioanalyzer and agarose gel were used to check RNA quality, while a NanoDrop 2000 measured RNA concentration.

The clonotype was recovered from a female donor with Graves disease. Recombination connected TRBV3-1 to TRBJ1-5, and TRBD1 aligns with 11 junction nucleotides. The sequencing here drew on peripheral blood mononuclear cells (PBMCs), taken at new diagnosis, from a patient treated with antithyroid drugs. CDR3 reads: CASSQRTGGVTQPQHF. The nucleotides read TGTGCCAGCAGCCAAAGGACAGGGGGCGTCACTCAGCCCCAGCATTTT.